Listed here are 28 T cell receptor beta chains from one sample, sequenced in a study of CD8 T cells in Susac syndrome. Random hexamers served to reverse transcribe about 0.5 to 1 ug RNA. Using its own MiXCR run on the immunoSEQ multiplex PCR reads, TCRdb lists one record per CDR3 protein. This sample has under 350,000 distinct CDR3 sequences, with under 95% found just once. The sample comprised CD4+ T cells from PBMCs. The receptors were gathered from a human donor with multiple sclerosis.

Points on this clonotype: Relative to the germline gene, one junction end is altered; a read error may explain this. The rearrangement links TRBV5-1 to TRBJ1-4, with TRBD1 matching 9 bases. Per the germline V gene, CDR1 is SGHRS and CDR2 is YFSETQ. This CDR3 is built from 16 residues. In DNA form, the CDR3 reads TGCGCCAGGGATTACAGGGGGCGTAAAGGTAATGGAAAACTGTTTTTT. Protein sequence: CARDYRGRKGNGKLFF.

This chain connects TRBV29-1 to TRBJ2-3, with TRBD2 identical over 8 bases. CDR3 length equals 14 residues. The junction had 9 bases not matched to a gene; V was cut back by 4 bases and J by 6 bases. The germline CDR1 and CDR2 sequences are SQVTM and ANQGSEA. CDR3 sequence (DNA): TGCAGCGTTGCCGGGACTAGAAGTGGGGATACGCAGTATTTT. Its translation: CSVAGTRSGDTQYF.

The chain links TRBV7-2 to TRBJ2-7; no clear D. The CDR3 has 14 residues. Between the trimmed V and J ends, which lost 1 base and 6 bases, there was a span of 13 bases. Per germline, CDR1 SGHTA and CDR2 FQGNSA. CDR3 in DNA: TGTGCCAGCAGCTTAGGAGGTATGAAGGGCGAGCAGTACTTC. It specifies CASSLGGMKGEQYF.

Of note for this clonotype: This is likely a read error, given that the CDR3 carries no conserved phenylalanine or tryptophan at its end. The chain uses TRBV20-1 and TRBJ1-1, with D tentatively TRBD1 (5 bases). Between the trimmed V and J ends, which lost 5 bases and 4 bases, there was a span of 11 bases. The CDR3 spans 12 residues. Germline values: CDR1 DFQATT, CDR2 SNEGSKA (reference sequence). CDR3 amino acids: CSASLQGTEAFS. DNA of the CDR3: TGCAGTGCTTCCCTCCAGGGCACTGAAGCTTTCTCT.

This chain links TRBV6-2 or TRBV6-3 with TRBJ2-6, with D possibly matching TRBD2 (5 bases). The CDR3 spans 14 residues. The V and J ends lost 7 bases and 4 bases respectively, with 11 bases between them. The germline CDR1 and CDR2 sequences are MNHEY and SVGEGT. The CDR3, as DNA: TGTGCCAGCACCGAACCGGGGGGGGCCAACGTCCTGACTTTC. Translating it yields CASTEPGGANVLTF.

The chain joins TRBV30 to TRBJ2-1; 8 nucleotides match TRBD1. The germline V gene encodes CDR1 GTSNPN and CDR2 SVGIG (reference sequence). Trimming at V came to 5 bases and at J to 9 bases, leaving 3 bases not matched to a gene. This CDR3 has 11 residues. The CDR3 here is CAWDRGVEQFF. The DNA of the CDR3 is TGTGCCTGGGACAGGGGAGTTGAGCAGTTCTTC.

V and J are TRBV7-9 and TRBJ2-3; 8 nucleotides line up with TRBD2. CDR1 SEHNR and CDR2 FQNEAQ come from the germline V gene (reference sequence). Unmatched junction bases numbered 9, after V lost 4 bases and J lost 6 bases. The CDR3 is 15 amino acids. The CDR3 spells CASSSIAGKRDTQYF. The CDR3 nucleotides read TGTGCCAGCAGCTCCATAGCGGGGAAGCGCGATACGCAGTATTTT.

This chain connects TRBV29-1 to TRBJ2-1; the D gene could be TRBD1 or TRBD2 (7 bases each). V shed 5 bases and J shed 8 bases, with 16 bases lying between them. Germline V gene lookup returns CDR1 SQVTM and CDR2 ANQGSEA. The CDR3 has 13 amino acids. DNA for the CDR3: TGCAGCGTTATAGCAGGGGGGGGCTATGAGCAGTTCTTC. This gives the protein CSVIAGGGYEQFF.

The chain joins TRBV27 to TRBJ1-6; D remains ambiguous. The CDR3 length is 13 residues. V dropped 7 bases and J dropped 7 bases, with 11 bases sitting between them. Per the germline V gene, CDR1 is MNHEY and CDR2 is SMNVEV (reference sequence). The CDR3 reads CASKEVLNSPLHF. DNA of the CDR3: TGTGCCAGCAAGGAGGTCCTGAATTCACCCCTCCACTTT.

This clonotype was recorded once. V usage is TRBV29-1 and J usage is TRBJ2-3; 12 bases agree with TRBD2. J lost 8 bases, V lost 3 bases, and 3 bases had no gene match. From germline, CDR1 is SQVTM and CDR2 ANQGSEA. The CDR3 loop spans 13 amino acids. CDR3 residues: CSVEGLAGITQYF. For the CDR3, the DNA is TGCAGCGTTGAGGGACTAGCGGGTATTACGCAGTATTTT.

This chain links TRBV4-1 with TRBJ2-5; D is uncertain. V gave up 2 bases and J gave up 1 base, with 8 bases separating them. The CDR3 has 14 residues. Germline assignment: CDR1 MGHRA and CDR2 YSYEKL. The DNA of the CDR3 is TGCGCCAGCAGCCAAACTCCCGTCCAAGAGACCCAGTACTTC. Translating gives CASSQTPVQETQYF.

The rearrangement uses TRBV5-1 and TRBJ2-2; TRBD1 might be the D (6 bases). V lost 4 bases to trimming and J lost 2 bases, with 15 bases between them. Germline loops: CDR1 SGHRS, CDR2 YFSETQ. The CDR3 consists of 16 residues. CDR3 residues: CASSRAGDVNTGELFF. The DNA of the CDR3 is TGCGCCAGCAGCCGGGCAGGGGACGTTAACACCGGGGAGCTGTTTTTT.

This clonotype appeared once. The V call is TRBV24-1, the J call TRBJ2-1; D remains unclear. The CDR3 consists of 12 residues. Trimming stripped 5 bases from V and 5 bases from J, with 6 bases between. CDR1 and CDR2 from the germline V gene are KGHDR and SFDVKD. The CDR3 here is CATSVRDNEQFF. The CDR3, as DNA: TGTGCCACCAGTGTACGGGACAATGAGCAGTTCTTC.

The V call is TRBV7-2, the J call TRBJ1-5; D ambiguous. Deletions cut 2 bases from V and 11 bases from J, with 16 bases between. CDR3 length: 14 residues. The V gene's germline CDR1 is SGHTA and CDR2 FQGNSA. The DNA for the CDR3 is TGTGCCAGCAGCTTAAATTTGTGGGAGCCGTCCCAGCATTTT. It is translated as CASSLNLWEPSQHF.

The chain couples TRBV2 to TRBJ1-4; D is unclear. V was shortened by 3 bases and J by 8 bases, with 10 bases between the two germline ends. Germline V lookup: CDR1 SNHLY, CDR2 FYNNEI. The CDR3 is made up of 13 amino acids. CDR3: CASSDVGVEKLFF. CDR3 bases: TGTGCCAGCAGTGATGTCGGGGTCGAAAAACTGTTTTTT.

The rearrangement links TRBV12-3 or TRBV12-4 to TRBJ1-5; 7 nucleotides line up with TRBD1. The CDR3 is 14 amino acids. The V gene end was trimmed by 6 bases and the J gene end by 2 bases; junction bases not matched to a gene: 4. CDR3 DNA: TGTGCCAGCAGCAACAGGGGCCGCAATCAGCCCCAGCATTTT. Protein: CASSNRGRNQPQHF.

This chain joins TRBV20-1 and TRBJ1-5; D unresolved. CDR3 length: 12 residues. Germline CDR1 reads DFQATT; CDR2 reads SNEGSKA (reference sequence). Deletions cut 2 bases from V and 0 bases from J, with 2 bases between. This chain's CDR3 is CSARPSNQPQHF. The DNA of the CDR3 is TGCAGTGCTAGACCTAGCAATCAGCCCCAGCATTTT.

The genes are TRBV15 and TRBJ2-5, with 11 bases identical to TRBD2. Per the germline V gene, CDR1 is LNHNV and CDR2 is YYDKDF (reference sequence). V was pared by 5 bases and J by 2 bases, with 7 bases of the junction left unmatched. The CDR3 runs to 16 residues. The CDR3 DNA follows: TGTGCCACCAGCTCTCTACGACTAGCGGGGCAAGAGACCCAGTACTTC. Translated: CATSSLRLAGQETQYF.

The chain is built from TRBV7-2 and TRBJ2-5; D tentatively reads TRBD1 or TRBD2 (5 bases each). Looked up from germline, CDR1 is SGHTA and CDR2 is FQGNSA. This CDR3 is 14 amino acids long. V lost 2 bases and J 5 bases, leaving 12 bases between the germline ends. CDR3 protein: CASSLTGWGETQYF. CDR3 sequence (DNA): TGTGCCAGCAGCTTAACAGGCTGGGGGGAGACCCAGTACTTC.

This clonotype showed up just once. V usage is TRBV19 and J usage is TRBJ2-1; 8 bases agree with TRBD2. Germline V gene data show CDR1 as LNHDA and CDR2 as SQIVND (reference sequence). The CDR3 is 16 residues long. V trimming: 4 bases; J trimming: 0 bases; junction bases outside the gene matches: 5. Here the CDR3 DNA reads TGTGCCAGTAGTACCTTAGCGGGAAGCTCCTACAATGAGCAGTTCTTC. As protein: CASSTLAGSSYNEQFF. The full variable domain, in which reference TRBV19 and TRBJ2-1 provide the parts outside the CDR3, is DGGITQSPKYLFRKEGQNVTLSCEQNLNHDAMYWYRQDPGQGLRLIYYSQIVNDFQKGDIAEGYSVSREKKESFPLTVTSAQKNPTAFYLCASSTLAGSSYNEQFFGPGTRLTVL.

CDR3: CASSPPLDFNTGELFF. CDR3 in DNA: TGTGCCAGCTCACCACCCCTGGACTTTAACACCGGGGAGCTGTTTTTT. V gene TRBV18 combines with J gene TRBJ2-2, with D perhaps matching TRBD2 (5 bases). V was shortened by 0 bases and J by 2 bases, with 10 bases between the two germline ends. Looked up from germline, CDR1 is KGHSH and CDR2 is LQKENI. The CDR3 consists of 16 residues.

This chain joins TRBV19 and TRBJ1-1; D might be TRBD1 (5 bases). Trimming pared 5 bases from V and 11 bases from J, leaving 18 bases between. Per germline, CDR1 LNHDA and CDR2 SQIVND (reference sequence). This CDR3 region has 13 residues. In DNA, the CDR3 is TGTGCCAGTAGTCAAATCGACGGAGGGGAGGCTTTCTTT. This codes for CASSQIDGGEAFF.

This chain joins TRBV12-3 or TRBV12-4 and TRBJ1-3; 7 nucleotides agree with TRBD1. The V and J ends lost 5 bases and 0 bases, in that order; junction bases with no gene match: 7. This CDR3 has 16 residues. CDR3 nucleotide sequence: TGTGCCAGCAGTATCGGACAGGTCCTCTCTGGAAACACCATATATTTT. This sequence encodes CASSIGQVLSGNTIYF.

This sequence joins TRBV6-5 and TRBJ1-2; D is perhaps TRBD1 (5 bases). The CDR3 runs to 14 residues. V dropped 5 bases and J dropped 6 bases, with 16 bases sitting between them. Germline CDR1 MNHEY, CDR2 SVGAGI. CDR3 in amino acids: CASSRMGGIDGYTF. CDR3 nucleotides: TGTGCCAGCAGTCGGATGGGGGGGATCGATGGCTACACCTTC.

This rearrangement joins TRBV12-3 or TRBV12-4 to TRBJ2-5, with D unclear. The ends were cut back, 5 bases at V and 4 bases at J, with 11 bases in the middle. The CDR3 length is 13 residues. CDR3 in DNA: TGTGCCAGCAGTGTACGGTTTGGAGAGACCCAGTACTTC. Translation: CASSVRFGETQYF.

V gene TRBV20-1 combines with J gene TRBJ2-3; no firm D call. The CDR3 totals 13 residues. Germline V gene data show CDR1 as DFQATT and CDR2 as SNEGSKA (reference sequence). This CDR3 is CTTLAAGTDTQYF. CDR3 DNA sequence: TGCACCACTTTAGCAGCCGGGACAGATACGCAGTATTTT.

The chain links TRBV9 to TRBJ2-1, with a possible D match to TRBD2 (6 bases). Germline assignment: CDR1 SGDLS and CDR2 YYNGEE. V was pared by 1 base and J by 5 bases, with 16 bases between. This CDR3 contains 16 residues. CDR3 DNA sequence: TGTGCCAGCAGCGTAACTAGGGTATGGGGGGACAATGAGCAGTTCTTC. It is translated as CASSVTRVWGDNEQFF.

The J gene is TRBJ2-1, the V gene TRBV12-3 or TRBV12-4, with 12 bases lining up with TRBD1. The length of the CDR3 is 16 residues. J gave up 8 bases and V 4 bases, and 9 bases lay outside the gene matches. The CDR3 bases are TGTGCCAGCAGTTACGCCGGGACAGGGGGCGTCGATGAGCAGTTCTTC. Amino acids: CASSYAGTGGVDEQFF.